This T cell receptor beta chain was found in a study of T cell responses to AZD1222 COVID-19 vaccine (dated by TCRdb to about 2021). Some background on the complete study: A total of 230 or so trial participants underwent TCR sequencing, of whom some 210 received two doses of AZD1222 and some 25 received two doses of the MenACWY control vaccine. Trial participants were enrolled into age subgroups of 18-55, 56-69 and 70-plus years, which contained 148, 28 and 57 TCR-sequenced participants, respectively. What the research found in general, with its limitations: Reportedly, close to half of the unique spike-specific TCRs recognized epitopes lying outside the regions that are mutated in the B.1.351 and B.1.1.7 variants. Participants were mostly white British and included more females than males, and it was suggested by the authors that clonal diversity may have been underestimated. Spike-specific TCR breadth and depth rose significantly after two AZD1222 doses compared with day 0 and with MenACWY recipients. CD4 TCRs associated with the vaccine covered the entire spike protein, and the dominant responses were in regions 160-218 and 743-854. Because no samples from the day 14 peak response were available, repertoires could be characterized only after the peak T cell response. In the small 56-69-year group, the increase in depth fell short of significance, most likely because of low power. Conclusions about previously exposed vaccinees are limited because only six or seven AZD1222 recipients were SARS-CoV-2 seropositive at baseline.

From cysteine to phenylalanine, the CDR3 is 15 amino acids long. Kept here is only the CDR3 DNA, which spans 45 bases and is read in frame from base 1. Per the germline V gene, SGHTA is the CDR1 and FQGNSA is the CDR2. Trimming removed 4 bases from V and 4 bases from J; the gene matches leave 7 bases unexplained. What this sample's time point label stands for: about 28 days (+/-7) after the second vaccine dose. AZD1222 recipients given second doses at about 4 weeks or at about 12 weeks were pooled, since spike-specific TCR depth and breadth were not found to differ between the two schedules. The vaccinee samples were drawn from two UK trials, COV001 and COV002, one of which was a single-blind randomized controlled phase 2/3 trial testing AZD1222 (ChAdOx1 nCoV-19) in healthy adults. Trial participant PBMC samples were collected at day 0 and day 28 after the second dose for TCRbeta chain sequencing.

Of note for this clone: What antigen it recognizes has not been identified. No base quality information exists; no much larger clone differs at one position.

The CDR3 regions of human TCRbeta chains were subjected to immunosequencing. Per the source publication's procedure: TCRs in the repertoires were compared against a reference library of SARS-CoV-2-specific TCRs that had been generated with the MIRA antigen-specificity platform. Breadth was defined as the fraction of unique TCRs that were SARS-CoV-2-associated, and depth was defined as the fraction of total T cells that were SARS-CoV-2-associated. Using the MIRA data, every spike-specific TCR was mapped to the spike region that the TCR reacted to and assigned to either a CD4 or a CD8 class. Log10-transformed breadth and depth values were compared by one-way ANOVA with Sidak's multiple comparisons tests. In its TCRdb copy, this immuneACCESS table keeps in-frame sequences only and misses some clones. Where compared with another copy, unresolved V genes explain less than half of these, and the others have no known cause. That table is the source of V, J and clone size, and D and trimming were worked out from the DNA. For this sample the table gives more than 90,000 clones, of which 75% to 90% were detected only once. Together, the top ten hold 7.1% of the sample.

This chain is built from TRBV7-2 and TRBJ2-7; 10 bases in between match TRBD1. The TCR sequence derives from an adult who received the AZD1222 COVID-19 vaccine. Sequenced material: peripheral blood, taken 28 days after the second AZD1222 dose. The DNA reads as follows: TGTGCCAGCAGCTCCGGGACAGGGGTATCTTACGAGCAGTACTTC. The translation is CASSSGTGVSYEQYF. The CDR3 plus the reference TRBV7-2 and TRBJ2-7 genes for the other parts give the full variable domain: GAGVSQSPSNKVTEKGKDVELRCDPISGHTALYWYRQSLGQGLEFLIYFQGNSAPDKSGLPSDRFSAERTGGSVSTLTIQRTQQEDSAVYLCASSSGTGVSYEQYFGPGTRLTVT.